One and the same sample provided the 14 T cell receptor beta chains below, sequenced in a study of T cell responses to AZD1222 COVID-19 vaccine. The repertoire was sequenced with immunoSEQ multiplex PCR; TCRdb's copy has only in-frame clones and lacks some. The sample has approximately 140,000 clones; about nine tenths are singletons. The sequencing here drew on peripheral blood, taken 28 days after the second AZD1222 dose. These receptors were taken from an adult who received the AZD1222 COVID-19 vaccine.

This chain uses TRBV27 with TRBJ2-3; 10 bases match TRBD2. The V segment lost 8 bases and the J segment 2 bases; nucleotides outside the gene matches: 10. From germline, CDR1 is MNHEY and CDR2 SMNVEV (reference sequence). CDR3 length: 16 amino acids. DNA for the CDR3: TGTGCCAGCGGACCCGGGACTAGCGTAATCACAGATACGCAGTATTTT. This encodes CASGPGTSVITDTQYF.

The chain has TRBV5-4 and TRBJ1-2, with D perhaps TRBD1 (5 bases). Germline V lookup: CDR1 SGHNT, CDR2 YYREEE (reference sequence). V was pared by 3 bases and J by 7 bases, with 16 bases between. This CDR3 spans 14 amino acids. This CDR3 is CASSSGLVQGGYTF. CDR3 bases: TGTGCCAGCAGCTCGGGCCTCGTTCAGGGTGGCTACACCTTC.

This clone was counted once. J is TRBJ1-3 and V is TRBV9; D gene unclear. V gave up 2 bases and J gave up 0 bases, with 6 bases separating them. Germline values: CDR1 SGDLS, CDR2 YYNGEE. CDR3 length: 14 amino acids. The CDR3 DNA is TGTGCCAGCAGCGTCCGGCCCTCTGGAAACACCATATATTTT. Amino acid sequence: CASSVRPSGNTIYF.

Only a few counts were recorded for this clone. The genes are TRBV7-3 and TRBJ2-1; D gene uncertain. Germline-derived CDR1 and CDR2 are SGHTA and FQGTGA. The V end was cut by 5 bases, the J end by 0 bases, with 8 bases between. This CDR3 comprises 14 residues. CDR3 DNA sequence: TGTGCCAGCAGCCCTACGAACTCCTACAATGAGCAGTTCTTC. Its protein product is CASSPTNSYNEQFF.

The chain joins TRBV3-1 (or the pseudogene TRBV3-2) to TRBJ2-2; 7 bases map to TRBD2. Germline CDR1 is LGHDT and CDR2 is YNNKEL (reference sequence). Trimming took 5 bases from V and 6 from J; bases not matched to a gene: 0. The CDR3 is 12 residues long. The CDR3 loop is CASSGGAGELFF. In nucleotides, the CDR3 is TGTGCCAGCAGCGGGGGGGCCGGGGAGCTGTTTTTT.

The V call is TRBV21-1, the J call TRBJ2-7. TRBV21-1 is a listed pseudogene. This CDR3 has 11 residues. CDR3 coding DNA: TGTGCCAGCAGCCGGATAGGGGAGCAGTACTTC. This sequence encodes CASSRIGEQYF.

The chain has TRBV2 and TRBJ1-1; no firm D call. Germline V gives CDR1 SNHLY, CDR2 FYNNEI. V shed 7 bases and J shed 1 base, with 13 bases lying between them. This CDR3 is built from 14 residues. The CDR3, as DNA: TGTGCCAGCACCCTACGGGGTGGGAACACTGAAGCTTTCTTT. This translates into CASTLRGGNTEAFF.

The CDR3 coding sequence is TGTGCCAGCACCGTTCTTGGGACAGGGTACTATGGCTACACCTTC. As protein: CASTVLGTGYYGYTF. This chain joins TRBV9 and TRBJ1-2; 9 bases are a match to TRBD1. The CDR3 covers 15 residues. In germline, CDR1 is SGDLS, CDR2 YYNGEE. Trimming cost V 6 bases and J 3 bases; bases outside gene matches: 9.

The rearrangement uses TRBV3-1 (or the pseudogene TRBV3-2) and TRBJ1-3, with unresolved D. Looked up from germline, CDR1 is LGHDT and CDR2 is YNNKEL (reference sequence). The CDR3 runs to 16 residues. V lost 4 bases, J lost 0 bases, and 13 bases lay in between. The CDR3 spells CASSRSTGLSGNTIYF. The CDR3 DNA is TGTGCCAGCAGCCGAAGCACGGGCCTCTCTGGAAACACCATATATTTT.

CDR3 in amino acids: CASSEEDALPNQPQHF. CDR3 nucleotide sequence: TGTGCCAGCAGTGAAGAGGACGCACTACCCAATCAGCCCCAGCATTTT. The V call is TRBV2, the J call TRBJ1-5; D is undetermined. The CDR3 extends over 16 amino acids. Germline CDR1 SNHLY, CDR2 FYNNEI. V was clipped by 1 base and J by 3 bases, with 13 bases between them.

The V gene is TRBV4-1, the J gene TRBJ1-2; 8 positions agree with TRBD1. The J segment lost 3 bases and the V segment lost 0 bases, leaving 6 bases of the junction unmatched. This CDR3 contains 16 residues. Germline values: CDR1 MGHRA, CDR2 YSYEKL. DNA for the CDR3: TGCGCCAGCAGCCAAGAAGGGACAGGCCGATACTATGGCTACACCTTC. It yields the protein CASSQEGTGRYYGYTF.

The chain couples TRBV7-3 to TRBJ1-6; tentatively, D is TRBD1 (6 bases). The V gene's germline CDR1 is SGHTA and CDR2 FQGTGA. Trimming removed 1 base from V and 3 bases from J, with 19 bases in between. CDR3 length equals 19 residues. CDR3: CASSLRGRGTNLYNSPLHF. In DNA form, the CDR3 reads TGTGCCAGCAGCTTAAGAGGCAGGGGTACCAACCTCTATAATTCACCCCTCCACTTT. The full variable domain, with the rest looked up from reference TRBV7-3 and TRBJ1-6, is GAGVSQTPSNKVTEKGKYVELRCDPISGHTALYWYRQSLGQGPEFLIYFQGTGAADDSGLPNDRFFAVRPEGSVSTLKIQRTERGDSAVYLCASSLRGRGTNLYNSPLHFGNGTRLTVT.

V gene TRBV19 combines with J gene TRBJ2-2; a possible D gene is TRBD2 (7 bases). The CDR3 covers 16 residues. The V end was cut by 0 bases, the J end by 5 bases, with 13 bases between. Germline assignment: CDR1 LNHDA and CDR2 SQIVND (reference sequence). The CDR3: CASSIDLQGGTGELFF. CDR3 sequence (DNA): TGTGCCAGTAGTATAGATCTACAGGGAGGGACCGGGGAGCTGTTTTTT.

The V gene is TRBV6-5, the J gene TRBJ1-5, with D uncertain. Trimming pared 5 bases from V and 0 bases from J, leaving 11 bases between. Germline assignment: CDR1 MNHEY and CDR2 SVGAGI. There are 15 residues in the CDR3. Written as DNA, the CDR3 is TGTGCCAGCAGTCCCCGGGCAAATAGCAATCAGCCCCAGCATTTT. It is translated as CASSPRANSNQPQHF.